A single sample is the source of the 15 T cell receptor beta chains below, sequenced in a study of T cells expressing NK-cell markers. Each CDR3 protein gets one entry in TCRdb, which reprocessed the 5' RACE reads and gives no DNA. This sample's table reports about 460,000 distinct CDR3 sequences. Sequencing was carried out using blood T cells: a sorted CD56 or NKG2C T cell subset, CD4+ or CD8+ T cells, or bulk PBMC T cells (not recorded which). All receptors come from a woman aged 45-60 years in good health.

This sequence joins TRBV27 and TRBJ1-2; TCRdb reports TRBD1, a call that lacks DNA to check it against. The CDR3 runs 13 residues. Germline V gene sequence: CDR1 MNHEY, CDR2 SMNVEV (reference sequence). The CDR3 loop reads CASSASAGSGYTF.

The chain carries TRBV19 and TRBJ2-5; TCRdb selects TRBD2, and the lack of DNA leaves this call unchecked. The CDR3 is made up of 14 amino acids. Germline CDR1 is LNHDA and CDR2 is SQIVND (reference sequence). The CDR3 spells CASSPRLVKETQYF.

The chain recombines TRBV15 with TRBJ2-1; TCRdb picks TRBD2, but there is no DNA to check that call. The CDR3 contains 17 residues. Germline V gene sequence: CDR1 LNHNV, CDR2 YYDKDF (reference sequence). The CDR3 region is CATSKRLAGEGGHEQFF.

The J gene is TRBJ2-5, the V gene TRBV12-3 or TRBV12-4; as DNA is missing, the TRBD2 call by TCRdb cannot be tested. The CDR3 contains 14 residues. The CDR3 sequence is CASSSSGRVGTQYF.

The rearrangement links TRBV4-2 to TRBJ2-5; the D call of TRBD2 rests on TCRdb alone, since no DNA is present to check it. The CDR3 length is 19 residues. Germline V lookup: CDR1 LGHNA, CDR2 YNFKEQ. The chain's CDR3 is CASSRFTGTSGLAGRTQYF.

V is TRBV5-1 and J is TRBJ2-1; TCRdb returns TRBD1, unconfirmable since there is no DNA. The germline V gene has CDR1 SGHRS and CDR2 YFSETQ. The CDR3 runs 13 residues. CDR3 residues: CASQTPYGNEQFF.

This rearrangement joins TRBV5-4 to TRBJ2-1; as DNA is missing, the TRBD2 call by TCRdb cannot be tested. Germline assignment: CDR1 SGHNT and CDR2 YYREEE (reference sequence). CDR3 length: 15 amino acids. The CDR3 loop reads CASSLSGRVDSEQFF.

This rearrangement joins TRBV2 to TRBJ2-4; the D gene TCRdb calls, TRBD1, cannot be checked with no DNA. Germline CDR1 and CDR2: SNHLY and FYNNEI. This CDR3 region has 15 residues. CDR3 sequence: CASSGDRAGVNIQYF.

The CDR3 loop reads CASSLGMAGQGPNYGYTF. The rearrangement uses TRBV5-1 and TRBJ1-2; the D call of TRBD1 rests on TCRdb alone, since no DNA is present to check it. Per the germline V gene, CDR1 is SGHRS and CDR2 is YFSETQ. The length of the CDR3 is 18 residues.

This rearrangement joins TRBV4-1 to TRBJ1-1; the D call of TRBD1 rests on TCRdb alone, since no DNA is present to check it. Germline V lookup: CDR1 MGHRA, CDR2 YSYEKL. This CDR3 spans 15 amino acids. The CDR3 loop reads CASSLLRGSGTEAFF.

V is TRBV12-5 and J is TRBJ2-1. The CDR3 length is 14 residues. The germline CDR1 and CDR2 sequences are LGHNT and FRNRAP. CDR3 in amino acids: CASGLTSTYNEQFF.

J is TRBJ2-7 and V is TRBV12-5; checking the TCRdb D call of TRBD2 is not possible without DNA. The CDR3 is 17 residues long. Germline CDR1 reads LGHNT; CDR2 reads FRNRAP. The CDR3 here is CASGPGTSGRPSYEQYF.

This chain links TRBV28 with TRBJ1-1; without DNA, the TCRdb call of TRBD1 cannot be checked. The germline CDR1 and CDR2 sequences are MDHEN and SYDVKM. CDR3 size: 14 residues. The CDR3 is CASSPRQGSAEAFF. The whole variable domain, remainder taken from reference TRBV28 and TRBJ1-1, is DVKVTQSSRYLVKRTGEKVFLECVQDMDHENMFWYRQDPGLGLRLIYFSYDVKMKEKGDIPEGYSVSREKKERFSLILESASTNQTSMYLCASSPRQGSAEAFFGQGTRLTVV.

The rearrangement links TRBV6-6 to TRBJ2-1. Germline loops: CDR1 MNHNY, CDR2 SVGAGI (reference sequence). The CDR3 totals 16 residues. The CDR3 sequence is CASSYLTTSSSNEQFF.

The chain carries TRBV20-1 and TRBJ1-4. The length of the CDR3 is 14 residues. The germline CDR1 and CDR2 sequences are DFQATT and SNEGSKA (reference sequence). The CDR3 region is CSARKGGGDEKLFF.